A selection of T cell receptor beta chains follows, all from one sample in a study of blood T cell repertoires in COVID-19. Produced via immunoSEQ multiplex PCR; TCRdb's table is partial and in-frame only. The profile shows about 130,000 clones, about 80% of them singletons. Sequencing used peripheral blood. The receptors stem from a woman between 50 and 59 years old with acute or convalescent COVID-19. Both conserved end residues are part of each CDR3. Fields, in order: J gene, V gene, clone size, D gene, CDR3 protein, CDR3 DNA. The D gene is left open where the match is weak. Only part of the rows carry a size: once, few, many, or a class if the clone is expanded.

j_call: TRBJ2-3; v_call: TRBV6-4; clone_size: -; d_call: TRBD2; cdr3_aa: CASSDSGLAGDTQYF; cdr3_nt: TGTGCCAGCAGTGACTCTGGGCTAGCGGGAGATACGCAGTATTTT
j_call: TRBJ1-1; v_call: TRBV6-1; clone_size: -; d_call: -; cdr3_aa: CASSDFGEGTEAFF; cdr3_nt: TGTGCCAGCAGTGATTTCGGGGAAGGCACTGAAGCTTTCTTT
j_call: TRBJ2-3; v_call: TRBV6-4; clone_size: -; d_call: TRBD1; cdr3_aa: CASSDSKGTGGADTQYF; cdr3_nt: TGTGCCAGCAGTGACTCAAAGGGGACAGGGGGCGCAGATACGCAGTATTTT
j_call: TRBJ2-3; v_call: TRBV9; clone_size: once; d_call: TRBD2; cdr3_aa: CASSVAPSGQDTQYF; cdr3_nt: TGTGCCAGCAGCGTAGCTCCTAGCGGCCAAGATACGCAGTATTTT
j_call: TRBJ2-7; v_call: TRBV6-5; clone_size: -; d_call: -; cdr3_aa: CASKGPWGTEQYF; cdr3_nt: TGTGCCAGCAAGGGGCCTTGGGGAACCGAGCAGTACTTC
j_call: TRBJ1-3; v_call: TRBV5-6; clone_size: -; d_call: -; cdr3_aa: CASSLGLGSIRNTIYF; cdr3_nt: TGTGCCAGCAGCTTGGGTCTTGGCAGTATTCGAAACACCATATATTTT
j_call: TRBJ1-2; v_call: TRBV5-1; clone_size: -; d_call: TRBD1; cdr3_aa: CASSSGTGTTTAGYTF; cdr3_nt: TGCGCCAGCAGTTCCGGGACAGGGACAACCACGGCTGGCTACACCTTC
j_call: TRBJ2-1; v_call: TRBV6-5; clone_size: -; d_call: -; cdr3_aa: CASSYGRYNEQFF; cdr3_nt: TGTGCCAGCAGTTACGGCCGATACAATGAGCAGTTCTTC
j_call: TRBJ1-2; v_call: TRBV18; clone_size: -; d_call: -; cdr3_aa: CASSWDSLAYGYTF; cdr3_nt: TGTGCCAGCTCTTGGGACTCGCTGGCCTATGGCTACACCTTC
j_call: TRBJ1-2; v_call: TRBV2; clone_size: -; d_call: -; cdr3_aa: CASSELGHGGYTF; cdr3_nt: TGTGCCAGCAGTGAACTGGGGCACGGTGGCTACACCTTC
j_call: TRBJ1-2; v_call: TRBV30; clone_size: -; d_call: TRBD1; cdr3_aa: CAWSSKTGGYGYTF; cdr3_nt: TGTGCCTGGAGTAGTAAGACAGGGGGCTATGGCTACACCTTC
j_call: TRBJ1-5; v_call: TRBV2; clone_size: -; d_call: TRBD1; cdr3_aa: CASSPRTGGSNQPQHF; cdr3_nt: TGTGCCAGCAGTCCACGGACAGGGGGGTCCAATCAGCCCCAGCATTTT
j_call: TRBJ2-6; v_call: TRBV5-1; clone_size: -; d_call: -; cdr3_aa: CASSLAGLNGANVLTF; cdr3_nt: TGCGCCAGCAGCTTGGCAGGGCTGAATGGGGCCAACGTCCTGACTTTC
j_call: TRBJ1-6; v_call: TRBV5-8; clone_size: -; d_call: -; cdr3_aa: CASSPRYRNSPLHF; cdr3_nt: TGTGCCAGCAGCCCCAGGTACCGGAATTCACCCCTCCACTTT
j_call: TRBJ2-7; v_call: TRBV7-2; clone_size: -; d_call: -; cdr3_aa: CASSLVPGSRGEQYF; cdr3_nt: TGTGCCAGCAGCTTAGTTCCCGGGAGCCGCGGAGAGCAGTACTTC
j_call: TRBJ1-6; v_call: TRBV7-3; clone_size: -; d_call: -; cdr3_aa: CASSPGAGNSPLHF; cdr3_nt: TGTGCCAGCAGCCCCGGAGCCGGCAATTCACCCCTCCACTTT
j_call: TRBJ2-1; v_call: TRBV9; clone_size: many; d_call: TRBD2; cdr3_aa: CASSVGTSGSVDEQFF; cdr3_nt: TGTGCCAGCAGCGTAGGGACTAGCGGGAGTGTAGATGAGCAGTTCTTC
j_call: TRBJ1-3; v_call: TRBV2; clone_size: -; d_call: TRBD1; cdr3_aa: CASSDRQGIPGNTIYF; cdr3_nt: TGTGCCAGCAGTGACAGACAGGGGATTCCTGGAAACACCATATATTTT
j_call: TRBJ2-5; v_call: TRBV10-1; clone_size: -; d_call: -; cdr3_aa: CATKGVKRTQETQYF; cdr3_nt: TGCGCCACGAAGGGGGTAAAGCGGACACAAGAGACCCAGTACTTC
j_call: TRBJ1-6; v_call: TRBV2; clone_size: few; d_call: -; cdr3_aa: CASSVRLIDSPLHF; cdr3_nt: TGTGCCAGCAGTGTGAGACTAATTGATTCACCCCTCCACTTT
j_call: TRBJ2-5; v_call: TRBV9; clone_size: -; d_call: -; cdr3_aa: CASSVGGVQETQYF; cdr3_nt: TGTGCCAGCAGCGTAGGGGGGGTCCAAGAGACCCAGTACTTC
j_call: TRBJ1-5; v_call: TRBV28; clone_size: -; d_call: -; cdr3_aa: CASSSPGVNQPQHF; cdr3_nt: TGTGCCAGCAGTTCCCCCGGGGTTAACCAGCCCCAGCATTTT
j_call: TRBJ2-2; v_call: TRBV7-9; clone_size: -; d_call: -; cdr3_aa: CASSLVLVALNTGELFF; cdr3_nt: TGTGCCAGCAGCTTAGTTCTGGTGGCCCTGAACACCGGGGAGCTGTTTTTT
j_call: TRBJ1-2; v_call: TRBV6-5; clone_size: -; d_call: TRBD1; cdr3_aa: CASTTGDYGYTF; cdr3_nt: TGTGCCAGCACGACAGGGGACTATGGCTACACCTTC
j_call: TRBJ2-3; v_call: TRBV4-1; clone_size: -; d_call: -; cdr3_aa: CASSQEARGRGTDTQYF; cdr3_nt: TGCGCCAGCAGCCAAGAGGCGCGGGGCCGAGGCACAGATACGCAGTATTTT
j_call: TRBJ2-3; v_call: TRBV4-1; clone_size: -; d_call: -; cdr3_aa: CASSQERHLTQYF; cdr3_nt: TGCGCCAGCAGCCAAGAGAGGCACCTTACGCAGTATTTT
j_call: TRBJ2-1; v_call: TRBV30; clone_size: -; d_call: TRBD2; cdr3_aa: CAWNPLAGGSNEQFF; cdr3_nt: TGTGCCTGGAACCCGCTAGCGGGAGGATCGAATGAGCAGTTCTTC
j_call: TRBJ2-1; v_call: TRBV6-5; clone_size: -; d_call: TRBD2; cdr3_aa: CASSTGASGLNEQFF; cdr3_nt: TGTGCCAGCAGTACGGGGGCTAGCGGGCTCAATGAGCAGTTCTTC
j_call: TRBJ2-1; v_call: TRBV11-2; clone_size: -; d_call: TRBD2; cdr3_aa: CASSYTSGTYNEQFF; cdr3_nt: TGTGCCAGCAGCTACACTAGCGGTACCTACAATGAGCAGTTCTTC
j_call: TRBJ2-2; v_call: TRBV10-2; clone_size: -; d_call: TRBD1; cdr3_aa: CASSQGQGVVIGELFF; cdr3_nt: TGCGCCAGCAGCCAAGGACAGGGAGTAGTTATCGGGGAGCTGTTTTTT
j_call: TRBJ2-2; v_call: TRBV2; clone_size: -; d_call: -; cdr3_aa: CASSGDRLAGELFF; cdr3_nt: TGTGCCAGCAGTGGAGACAGGCTCGCCGGGGAGCTGTTTTTT
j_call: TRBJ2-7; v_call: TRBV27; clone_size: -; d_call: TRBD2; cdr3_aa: CASSSLAGAYEQYF; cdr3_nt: TGTGCCAGCAGTTCCTTAGCGGGGGCCTACGAGCAGTACTTC
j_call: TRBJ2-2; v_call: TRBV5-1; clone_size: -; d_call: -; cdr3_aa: CASSLRTDNTGELFF; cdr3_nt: TGCGCCAGCAGCTTGAGGACAGACAACACCGGGGAGCTGTTTTTT
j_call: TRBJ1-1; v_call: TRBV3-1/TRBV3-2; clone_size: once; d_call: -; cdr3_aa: CASSQTNEAFF; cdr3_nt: TGTGCCAGCAGCCAAACAAATGAAGCTTTCTTT
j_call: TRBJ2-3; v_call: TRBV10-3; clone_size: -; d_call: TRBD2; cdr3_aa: CAISEGTSGRASTDTQYF; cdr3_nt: TGTGCCATCAGTGAAGGGACTAGCGGGAGGGCCTCTACAGATACGCAGTATTTT
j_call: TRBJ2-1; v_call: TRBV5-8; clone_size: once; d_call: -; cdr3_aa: CASSFLYNEQFF; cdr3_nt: TGTGCCAGCAGCTTCTTGTACAATGAGCAGTTCTTC
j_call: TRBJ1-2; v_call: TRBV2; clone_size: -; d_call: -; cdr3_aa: CASRLVTGGYTF; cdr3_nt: TGTGCCAGCAGGCTCGTTACGGGTGGCTACACCTTC
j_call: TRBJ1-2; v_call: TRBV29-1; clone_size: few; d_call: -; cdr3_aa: CSVGGGEGYGYTF; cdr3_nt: TGCAGCGTTGGGGGGGGAGAGGGCTATGGCTACACCTTC
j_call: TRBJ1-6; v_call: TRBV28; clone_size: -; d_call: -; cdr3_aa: CASRTSVPPLHF; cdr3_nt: TGTGCCAGCAGAACGTCAGTTCCGCCCCTCCACTTT
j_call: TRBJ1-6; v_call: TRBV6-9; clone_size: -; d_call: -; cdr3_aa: CATPPPRGGHSPLHF; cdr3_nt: TGTGCCACTCCACCTCCGAGGGGAGGGCATTCACCCCTCCACTTT
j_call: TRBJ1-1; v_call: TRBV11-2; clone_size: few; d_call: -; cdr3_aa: CASSFTGNTEAFF; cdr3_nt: TGTGCCAGCAGCTTTACTGGGAACACTGAAGCTTTCTTT